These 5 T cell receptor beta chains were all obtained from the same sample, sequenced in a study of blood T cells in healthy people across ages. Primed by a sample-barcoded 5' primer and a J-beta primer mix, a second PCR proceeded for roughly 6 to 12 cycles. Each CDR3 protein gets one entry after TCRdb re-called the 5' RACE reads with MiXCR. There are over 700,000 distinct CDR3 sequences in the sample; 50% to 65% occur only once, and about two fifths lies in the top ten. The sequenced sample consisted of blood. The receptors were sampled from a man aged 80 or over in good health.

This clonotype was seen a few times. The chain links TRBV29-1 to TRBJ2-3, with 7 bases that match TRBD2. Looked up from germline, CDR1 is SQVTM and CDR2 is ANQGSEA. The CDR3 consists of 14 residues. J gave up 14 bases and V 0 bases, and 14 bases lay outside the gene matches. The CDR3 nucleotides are TGCAGCGTTGAAGACCGAGGGAGGGGCAGATACGCGTATTTT. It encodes CSVEDRGRGRYAYF.

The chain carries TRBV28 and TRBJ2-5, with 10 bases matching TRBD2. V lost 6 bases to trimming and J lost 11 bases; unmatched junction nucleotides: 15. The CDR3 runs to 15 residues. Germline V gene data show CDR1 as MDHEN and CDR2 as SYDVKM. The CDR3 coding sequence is TGTGCCAGCAGCCCTCTAGCGGGAGCCCCCCGAGAGCAGTACTTC. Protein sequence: CASSPLAGAPREQYF.

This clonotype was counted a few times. The CDR3 DNA follows: TGTGCCATCAGTGAGCCTCGGACAGGGGACTACGAGCAGTACTTC. It specifies CAISEPRTGDYEQYF. This sequence joins TRBV10-3 and TRBJ2-7; TRBD1 agrees at 9 bases. Germline CDR1 and CDR2: ENHRY and SYGVKD. V was pared by 2 bases and J by 3 bases, with 5 bases of the junction left unmatched. This CDR3 region has 15 residues.

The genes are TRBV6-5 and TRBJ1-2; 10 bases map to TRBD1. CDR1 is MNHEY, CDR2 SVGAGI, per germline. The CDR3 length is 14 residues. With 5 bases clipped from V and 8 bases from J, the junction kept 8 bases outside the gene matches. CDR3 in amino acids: CASSPSSTGGGYTF. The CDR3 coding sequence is TGTGCCAGCAGTCCTTCCTCGACAGGGGGCGGCTACACCTTC.

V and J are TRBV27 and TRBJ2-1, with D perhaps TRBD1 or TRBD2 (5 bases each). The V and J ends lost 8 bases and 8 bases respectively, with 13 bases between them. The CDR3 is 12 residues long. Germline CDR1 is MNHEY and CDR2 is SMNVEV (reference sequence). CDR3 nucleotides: TGTGCCAGCCGGGACCCCCTGGATGAGCAGTTCTTC. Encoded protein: CASRDPLDEQFF.